The clone carrying this T cell receptor beta chain was seen ten or more times. Its antigen is unknown. The data derive from a study of read filtering for tumor transcriptome and immune sequencing. About the research overall: Whole-transcriptome libraries were prepared after DNase treatment. Overall study results and limits: In IR-seq, single-read clonotypes were around 80% of clonotypes but around 3.5% of reads.

From around 440 ng of RNA, a library with molecular barcoded alpha/delta and beta/gamma adaptors was made. From the reads, TCRdb called clonotypes with MiXCR, one entry per CDR3 protein. The sample holds 39,000 or so distinct CDR3 sequences, roughly an eighth seen once. Bone marrow was sampled from every patient at the time of active disease. Source material: a population of CD138-negative cells sorted from bone marrow. The sequence was collected from a donor at least 40 years old with multiple myeloma.

CDR3 coding DNA: TGTGCCAGCAGCGCGGGGACTAGCGGGTACACCGGGGAGCTGTTTTTT. It specifies CASSAGTSGYTGELFF. The chain combines TRBV9 with TRBJ2-2, with TRBD2 matching 12 bases. Trimming took 3 bases from V and 3 from J; bases not matched to a gene: 3. The germline V gene encodes CDR1 SGDLS and CDR2 YYNGEE. This CDR3 spans 16 amino acids.